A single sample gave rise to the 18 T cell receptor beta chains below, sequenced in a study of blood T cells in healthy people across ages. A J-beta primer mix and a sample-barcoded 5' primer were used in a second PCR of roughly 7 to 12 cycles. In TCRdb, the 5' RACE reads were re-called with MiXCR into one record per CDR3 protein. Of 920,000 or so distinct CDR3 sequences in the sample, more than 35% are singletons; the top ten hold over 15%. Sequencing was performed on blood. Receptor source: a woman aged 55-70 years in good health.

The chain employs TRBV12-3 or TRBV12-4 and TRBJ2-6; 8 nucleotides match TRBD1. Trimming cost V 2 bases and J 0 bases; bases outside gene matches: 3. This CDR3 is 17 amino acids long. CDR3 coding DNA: TGTGCCAGCAGTTTATGGGGGACAGGCTCTGGGGCCAACGTCCTGACTTTC. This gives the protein CASSLWGTGSGANVLTF.

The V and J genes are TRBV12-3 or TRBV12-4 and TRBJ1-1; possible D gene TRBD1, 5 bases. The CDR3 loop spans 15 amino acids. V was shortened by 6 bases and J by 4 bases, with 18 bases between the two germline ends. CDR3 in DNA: TGTGCCAGCAGAATGGGTGGGGAGGGGAGCACTGAAGCTTTCTTT. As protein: CASRMGGEGSTEAFF.

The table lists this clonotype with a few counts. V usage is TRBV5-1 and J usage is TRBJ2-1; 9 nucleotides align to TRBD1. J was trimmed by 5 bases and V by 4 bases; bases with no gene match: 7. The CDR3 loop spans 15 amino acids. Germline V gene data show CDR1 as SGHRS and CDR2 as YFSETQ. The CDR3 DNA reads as TGCGCCAGCAGCCCTAGGACAGGGGATAACAATGAGCAGTTCTTC. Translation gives CASSPRTGDNNEQFF.

The CDR3 coding sequence is TGTGCCAGCAGGGCCGTGGAGGGCAAGAGGTCCTACGAGCAGTACTTC. Translated, it gives CASRAVEGKRSYEQYF. The chain is built from TRBV2 and TRBJ2-7; the D gene is possibly TRBD2 (6 bases). Germline assignment: CDR1 SNHLY and CDR2 FYNNEI. Deletions cut 6 bases from V and 1 base from J, with 19 bases between. CDR3 length: 16 amino acids.

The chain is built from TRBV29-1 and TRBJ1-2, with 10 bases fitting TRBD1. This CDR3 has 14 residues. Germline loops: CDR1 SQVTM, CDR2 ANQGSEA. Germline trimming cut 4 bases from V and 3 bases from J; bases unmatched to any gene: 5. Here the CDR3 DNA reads TGCAGCGTTGTAGGGACAGGGGAGGACTATGGCTACACCTTC. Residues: CSVVGTGEDYGYTF.

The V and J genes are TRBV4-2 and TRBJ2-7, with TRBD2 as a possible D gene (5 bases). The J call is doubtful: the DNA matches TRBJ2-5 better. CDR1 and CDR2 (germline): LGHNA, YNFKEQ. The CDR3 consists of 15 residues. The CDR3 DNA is TGTGCCAGCAGCCCTGACCCCGGGATTCTGGGGACCCAGTACTTC. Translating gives CASSPDPGILGTQYF.

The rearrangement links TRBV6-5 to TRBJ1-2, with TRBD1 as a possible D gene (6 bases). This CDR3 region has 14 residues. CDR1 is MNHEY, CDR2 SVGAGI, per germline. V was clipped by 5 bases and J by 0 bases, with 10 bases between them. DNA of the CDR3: TGTGCCAGCAGTCTTGACAGGACTAACTATGGCTACACCTTC. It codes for CASSLDRTNYGYTF.

The CDR3 reads CASSYADYEQYF. The CDR3 nucleotides are TGTGCCAGCAGTTACGCGGACTACGAGCAGTACTTC. This rearrangement joins TRBV6-2 or TRBV6-3 to TRBJ2-7; D ambiguous. Germline V gene data show CDR1 as MNHEY and CDR2 as SVGEGT. V gave up 2 bases and J gave up 3 bases, with 5 bases separating them. The CDR3 spans 12 residues.

The CDR3 DNA follows: TGCGCCAGCAGCTTGGTAGCTAGCGGTACCGATGAGCAGTTCTTC. It yields the protein CASSLVASGTDEQFF. The genes are TRBV5-1 and TRBJ2-1; 7 bases line up with TRBD2. Germline loops: CDR1 SGHRS, CDR2 YFSETQ. V was pared by 0 bases and J by 8 bases, with 8 bases of the junction left unmatched. The CDR3 extends over 15 amino acids.

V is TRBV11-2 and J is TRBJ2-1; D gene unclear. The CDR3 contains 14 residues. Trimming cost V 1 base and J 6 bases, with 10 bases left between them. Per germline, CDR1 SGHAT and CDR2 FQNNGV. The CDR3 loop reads CASSLGVQANEQFF. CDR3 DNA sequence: TGTGCCAGCAGCTTAGGGGTCCAGGCCAATGAGCAGTTCTTC.

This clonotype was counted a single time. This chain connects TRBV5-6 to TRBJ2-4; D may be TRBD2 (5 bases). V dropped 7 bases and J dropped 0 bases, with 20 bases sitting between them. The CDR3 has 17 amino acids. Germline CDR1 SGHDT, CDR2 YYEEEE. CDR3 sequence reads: CASHERAGRLAKNIQYF. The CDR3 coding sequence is TGTGCCAGCCACGAGAGGGCAGGCAGATTAGCCAAAAACATTCAGTACTTC.

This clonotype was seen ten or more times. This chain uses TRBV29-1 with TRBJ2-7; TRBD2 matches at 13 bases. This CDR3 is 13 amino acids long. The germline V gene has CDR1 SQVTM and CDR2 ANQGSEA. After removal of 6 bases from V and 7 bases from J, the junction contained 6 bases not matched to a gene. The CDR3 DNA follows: TGCAGCGTACTAGCGGGAGGGAACGCGGAGCAGTACTTC. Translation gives CSVLAGGNAEQYF.

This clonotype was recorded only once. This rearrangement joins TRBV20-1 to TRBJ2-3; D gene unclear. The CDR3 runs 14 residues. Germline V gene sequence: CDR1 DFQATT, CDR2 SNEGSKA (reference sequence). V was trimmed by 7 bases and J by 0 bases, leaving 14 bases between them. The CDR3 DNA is TGCAGTGGGCAGCGCCCACTAAGCACAGATACGCAGTATTTT. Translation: CSGQRPLSTDTQYF.

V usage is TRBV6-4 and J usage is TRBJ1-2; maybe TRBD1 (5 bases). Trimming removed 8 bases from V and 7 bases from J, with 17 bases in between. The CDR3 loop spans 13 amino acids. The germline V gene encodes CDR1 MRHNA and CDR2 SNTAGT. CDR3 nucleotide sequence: TGTGCCAGCGGCCCGGGGGATGGAGTTGGCTACACCTTC. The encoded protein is CASGPGDGVGYTF.

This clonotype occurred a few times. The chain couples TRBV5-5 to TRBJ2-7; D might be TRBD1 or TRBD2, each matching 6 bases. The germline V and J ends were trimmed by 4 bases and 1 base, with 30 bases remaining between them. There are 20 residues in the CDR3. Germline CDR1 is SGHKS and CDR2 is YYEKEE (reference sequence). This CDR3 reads CASSIHPRVPGAITSYEQYF. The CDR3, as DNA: TGTGCCAGCAGCATCCATCCCCGGGTCCCGGGGGCTATCACTTCCTACGAGCAGTACTTC.

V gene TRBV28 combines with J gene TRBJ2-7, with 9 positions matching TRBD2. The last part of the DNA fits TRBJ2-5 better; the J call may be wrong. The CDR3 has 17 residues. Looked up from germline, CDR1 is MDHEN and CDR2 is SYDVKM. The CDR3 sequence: CASSLAAGGPGVATQYF. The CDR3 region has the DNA TGTGCCAGCAGCTTGGCCGCGGGAGGGCCAGGAGTCGCGACCCAGTACTTC.

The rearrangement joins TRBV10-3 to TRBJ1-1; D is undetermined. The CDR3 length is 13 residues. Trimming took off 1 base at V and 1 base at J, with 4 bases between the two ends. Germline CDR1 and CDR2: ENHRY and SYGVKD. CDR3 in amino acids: CAISEYPNTEAFF. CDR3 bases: TGTGCCATCAGTGAGTATCCGAACACTGAAGCTTTCTTT.

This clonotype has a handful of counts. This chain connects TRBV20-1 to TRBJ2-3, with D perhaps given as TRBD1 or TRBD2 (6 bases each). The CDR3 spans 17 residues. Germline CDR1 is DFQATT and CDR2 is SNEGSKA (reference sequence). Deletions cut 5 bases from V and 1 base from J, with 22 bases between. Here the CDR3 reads CSASGVVGGHRTDTQYF. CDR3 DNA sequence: TGCAGTGCTTCAGGGGTTGTGGGGGGACACCGCACAGATACGCAGTATTTT.